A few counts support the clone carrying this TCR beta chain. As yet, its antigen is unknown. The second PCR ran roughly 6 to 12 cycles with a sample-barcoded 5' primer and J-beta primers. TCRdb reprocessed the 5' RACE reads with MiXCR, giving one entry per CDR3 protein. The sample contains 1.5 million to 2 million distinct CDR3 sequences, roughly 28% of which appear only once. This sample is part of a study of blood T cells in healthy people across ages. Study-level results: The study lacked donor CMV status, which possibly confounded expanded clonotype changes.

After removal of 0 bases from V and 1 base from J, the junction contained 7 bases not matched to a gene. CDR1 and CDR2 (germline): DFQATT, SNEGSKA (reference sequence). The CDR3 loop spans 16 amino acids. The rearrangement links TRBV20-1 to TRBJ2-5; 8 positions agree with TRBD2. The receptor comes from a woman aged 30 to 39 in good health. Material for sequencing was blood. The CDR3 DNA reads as TGCAGTGCTAGAGATTGGCAGCGGGGGATCCAAGAGACCCAGTACTTC. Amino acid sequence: CSARDWQRGIQETQYF.